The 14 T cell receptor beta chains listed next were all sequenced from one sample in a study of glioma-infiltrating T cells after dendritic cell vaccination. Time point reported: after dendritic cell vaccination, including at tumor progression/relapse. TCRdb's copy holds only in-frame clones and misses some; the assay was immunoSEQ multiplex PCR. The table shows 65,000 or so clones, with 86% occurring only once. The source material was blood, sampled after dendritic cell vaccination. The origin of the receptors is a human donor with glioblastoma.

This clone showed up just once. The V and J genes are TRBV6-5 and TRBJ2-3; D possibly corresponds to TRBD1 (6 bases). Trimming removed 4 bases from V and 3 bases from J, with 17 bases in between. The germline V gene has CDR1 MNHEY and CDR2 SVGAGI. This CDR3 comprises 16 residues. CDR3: CASSSEDSPGTDTQYF. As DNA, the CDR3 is TGTGCCAGCAGTTCAGAGGACAGTCCCGGTACAGATACGCAGTATTTT.

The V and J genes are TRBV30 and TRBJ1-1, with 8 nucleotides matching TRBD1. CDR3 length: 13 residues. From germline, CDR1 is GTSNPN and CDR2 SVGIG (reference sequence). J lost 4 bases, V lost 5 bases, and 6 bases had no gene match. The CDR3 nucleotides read TGTGCCTGGGACCGGACAGGGTTCACTGAAGCTTTCTTT. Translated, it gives CAWDRTGFTEAFF.

The CDR3: CASRSPYSGRYNEQFF. The CDR3 bases are TGCGCCAGCAGATCCCCGTATAGCGGGAGGTACAATGAGCAGTTCTTC. The genes are TRBV5-1 and TRBJ2-1; 10 nucleotides match TRBD2. With V trimmed by 5 bases and J by 4 bases, 9 bases remained unmatched. Germline V lookup: CDR1 SGHRS, CDR2 YFSETQ. This CDR3 comprises 16 residues.

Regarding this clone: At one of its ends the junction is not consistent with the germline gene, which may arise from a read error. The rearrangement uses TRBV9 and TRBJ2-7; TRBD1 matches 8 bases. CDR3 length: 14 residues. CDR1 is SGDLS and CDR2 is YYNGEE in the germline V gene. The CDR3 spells CAGSTTGDGDEQYF. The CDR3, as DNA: TGTGCCGGCAGCACGACAGGGGATGGCGACGAGCAGTACTTC. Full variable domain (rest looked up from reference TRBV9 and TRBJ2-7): DSGVTQTPKHLITATGQRVTLRCSPRSGDLSVYWYQQSLDQGLQFLIQYYNGEERAKGNILERFSAQQFPDLHSELNLSSLELGDSALYFCAGSTTGDGDEQYFGPGTRLTVT.

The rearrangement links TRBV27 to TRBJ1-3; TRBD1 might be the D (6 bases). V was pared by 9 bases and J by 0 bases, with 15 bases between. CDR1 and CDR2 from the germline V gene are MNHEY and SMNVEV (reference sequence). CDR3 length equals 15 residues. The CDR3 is CASAPDRSSGNTIYF. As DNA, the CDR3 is TGTGCCAGTGCACCCGACAGGAGCTCTGGAAACACCATATATTTT.

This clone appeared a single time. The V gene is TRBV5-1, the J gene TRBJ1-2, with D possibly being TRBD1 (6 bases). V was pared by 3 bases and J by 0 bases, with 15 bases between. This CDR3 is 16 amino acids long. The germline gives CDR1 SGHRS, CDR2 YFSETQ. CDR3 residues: CASSYSRGGSNYGYTF. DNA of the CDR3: TGCGCCAGCAGCTACTCTCGTGGGGGCTCTAACTATGGCTACACCTTC.

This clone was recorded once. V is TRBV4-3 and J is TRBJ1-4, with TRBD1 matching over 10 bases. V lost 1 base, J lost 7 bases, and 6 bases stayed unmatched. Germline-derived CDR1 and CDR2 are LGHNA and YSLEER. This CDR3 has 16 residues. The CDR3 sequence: CASSQGWGQGSEKLFF. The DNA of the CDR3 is TGCGCCAGCAGCCAAGGGTGGGGACAGGGGAGTGAAAAACTGTTTTTT.

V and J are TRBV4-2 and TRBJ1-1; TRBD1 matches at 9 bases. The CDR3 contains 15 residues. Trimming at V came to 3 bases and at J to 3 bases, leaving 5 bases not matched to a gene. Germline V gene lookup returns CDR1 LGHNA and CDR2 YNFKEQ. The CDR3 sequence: CASSHLGTGHTEAFF. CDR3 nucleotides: TGTGCCAGCAGCCACCTCGGGACAGGGCACACTGAAGCTTTCTTT.

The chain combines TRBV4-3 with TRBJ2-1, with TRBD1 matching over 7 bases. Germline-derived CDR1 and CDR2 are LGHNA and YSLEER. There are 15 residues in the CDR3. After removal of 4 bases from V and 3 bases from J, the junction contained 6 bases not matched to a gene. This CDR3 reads CASSPTQGFYNEQFF. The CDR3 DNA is TGCGCCAGCAGCCCCACACAGGGGTTCTACAATGAGCAGTTCTTC.

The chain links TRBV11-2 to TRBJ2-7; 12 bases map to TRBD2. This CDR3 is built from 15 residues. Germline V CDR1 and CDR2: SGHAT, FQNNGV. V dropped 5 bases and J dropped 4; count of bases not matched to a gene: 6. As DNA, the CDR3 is TGTGCCAGCAGCATCAGGACTAGCGGGACTTACGAGCAGTACTTC. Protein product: CASSIRTSGTYEQYF.

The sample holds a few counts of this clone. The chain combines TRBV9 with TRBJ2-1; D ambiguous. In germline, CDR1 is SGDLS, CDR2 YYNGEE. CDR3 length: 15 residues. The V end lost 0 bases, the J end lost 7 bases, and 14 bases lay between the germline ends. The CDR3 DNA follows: TGTGCCAGCAGCGTAGTACCGATCCCGCAGAATGAGCAGTTCTTC. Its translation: CASSVVPIPQNEQFF.

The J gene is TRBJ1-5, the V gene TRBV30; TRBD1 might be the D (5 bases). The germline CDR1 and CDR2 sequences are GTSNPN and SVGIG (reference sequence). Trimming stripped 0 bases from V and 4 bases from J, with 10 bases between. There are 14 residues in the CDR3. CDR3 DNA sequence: TGTGCCTGGAGTGTTGTTGGGGGGAATCAGCCCCAGCATTTT. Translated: CAWSVVGGNQPQHF. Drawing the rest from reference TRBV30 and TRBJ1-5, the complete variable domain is SQTIHQWPATLVQPVGSPLSLECTVEGTSNPNLYWYRQAAGRGLQLLFYSVGIGQISSEVPQNLSASRPQDRQFILSSKKLLLSDSGFYLCAWSVVGGNQPQHFGDGTRLSIL.

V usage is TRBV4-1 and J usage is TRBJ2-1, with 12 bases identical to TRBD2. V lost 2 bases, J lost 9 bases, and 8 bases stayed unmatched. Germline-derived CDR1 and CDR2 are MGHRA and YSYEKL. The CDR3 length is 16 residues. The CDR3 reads CASSQPTSGRFSEQFF. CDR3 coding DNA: TGCGCCAGCAGCCAACCGACTAGCGGGAGATTTAGTGAGCAGTTCTTC.

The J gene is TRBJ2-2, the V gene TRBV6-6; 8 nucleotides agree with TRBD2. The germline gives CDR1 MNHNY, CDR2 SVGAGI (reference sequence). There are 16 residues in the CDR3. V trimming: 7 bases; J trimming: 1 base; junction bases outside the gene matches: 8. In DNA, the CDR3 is TGTGCCAGCAAAGGATCACTAGCGGTGAACACCGGGGAGCTGTTTTTT. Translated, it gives CASKGSLAVNTGELFF.